Included here is one T cell receptor (beta chain) sequence, with context. Its antigen is as yet unknown. The data originate from a study of cytomegalovirus exposure and HLA in healthy donors. Regarding the study as a whole: Associated with cytomegalovirus, according to the listing, were 170 or so TCR beta chains.

V was trimmed by 5 bases and J by 9 bases, leaving 10 bases between them. The CDR3 loop spans 11 amino acids. The germline gives CDR1 MNHNY, CDR2 SVGAGI (reference sequence). PCR primers comprised 60 Vbeta and 13 Jbeta primers. As originally analysed: The authors later counted about 80 million unique TCR beta chains, 9.5 million to 11 million of them shared. Libraries were prepared by immunoSEQ multiplex PCR; TCRdb keeps only in-frame clonotypes and omits some of them. V, J and clone size are those of that table, while D and trimming were read from the DNA. The data hold 120,000 or so clones, with approximately 69% observed a single time.

The TCR originated in a man aged 40-49 years in good health and CMV-seropositive. The chain joins TRBV6-6 to TRBJ2-5, with D possibly TRBD2 on 6 matching bases. The sequencing sample was made of PBMCs. CDR3 coding DNA: TGTGCCAGCAGTACCTCGGGGGCCCAGTACTTC. Translating it yields CASSTSGAQYF.